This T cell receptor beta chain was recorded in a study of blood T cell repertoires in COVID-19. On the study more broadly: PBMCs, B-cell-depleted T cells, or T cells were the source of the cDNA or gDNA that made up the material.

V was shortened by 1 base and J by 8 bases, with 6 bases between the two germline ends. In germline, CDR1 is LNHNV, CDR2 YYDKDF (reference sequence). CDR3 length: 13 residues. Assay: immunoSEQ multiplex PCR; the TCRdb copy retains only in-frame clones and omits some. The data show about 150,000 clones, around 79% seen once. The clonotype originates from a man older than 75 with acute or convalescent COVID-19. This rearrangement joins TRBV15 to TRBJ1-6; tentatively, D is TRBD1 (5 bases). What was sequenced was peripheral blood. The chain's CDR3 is CATSRGGDSPLHF. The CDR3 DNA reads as TGTGCCACCAGCAGAGGGGGGGATTCACCCCTCCACTTT.